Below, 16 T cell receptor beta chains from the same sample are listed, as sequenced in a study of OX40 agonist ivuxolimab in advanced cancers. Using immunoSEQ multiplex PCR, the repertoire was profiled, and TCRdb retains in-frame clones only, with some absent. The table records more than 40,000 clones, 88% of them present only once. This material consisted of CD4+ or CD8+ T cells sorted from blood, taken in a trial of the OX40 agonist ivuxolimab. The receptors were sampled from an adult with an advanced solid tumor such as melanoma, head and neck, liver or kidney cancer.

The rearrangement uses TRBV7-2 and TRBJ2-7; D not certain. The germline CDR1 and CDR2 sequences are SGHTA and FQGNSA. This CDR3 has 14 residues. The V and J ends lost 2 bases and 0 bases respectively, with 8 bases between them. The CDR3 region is CASSLYLSSYEQYF. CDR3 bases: TGTGCCAGCAGCTTATATCTCAGCTCCTACGAGCAGTACTTC.

CDR3 in amino acids: CACLFRTDTQYF. DNA of the CDR3: TGTGCCTGTCTCTTCCGGACAGATACGCAGTATTTT. V gene TRBV2 combines with J gene TRBJ2-3; D gene unclear. The length of the CDR3 is 12 residues. CDR1 SNHLY and CDR2 FYNNEI come from the germline V gene. The V and J ends lost 11 bases and 3 bases respectively, with 12 bases between them.

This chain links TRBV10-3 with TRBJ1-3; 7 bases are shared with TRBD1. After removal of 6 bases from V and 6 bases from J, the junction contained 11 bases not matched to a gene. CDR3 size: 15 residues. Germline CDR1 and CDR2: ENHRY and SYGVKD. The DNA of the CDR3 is TGTGCCATCAGGGGGGACAGCCTGACTGCAAACACCATATATTTT. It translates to CAIRGDSLTANTIYF.

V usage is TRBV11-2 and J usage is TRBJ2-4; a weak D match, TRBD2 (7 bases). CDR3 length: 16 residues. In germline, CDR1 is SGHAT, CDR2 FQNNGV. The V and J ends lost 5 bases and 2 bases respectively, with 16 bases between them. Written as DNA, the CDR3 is TGTGCCAGCAGCGAAACCCGGGGGGCCCCCAAAAACATTCAGTACTTC. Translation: CASSETRGAPKNIQYF.

CDR3 in DNA: TGTGCCAGCAGTTTAGCGTCTGGGCTTATCCAAGAGACCCAGTACTTC. Its protein is CASSLASGLIQETQYF. J is TRBJ2-5 and V is TRBV28, with D unclear. The CDR3 contains 16 residues. Germline loops: CDR1 MDHEN, CDR2 SYDVKM. V lost 2 bases, J lost 1 base, and 14 bases lay in between.

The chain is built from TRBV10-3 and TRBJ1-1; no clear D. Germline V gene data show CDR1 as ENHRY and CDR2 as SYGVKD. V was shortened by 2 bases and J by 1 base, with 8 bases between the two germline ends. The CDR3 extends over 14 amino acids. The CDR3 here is CAISERSGNTEAFF. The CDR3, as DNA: TGTGCCATCAGTGAGAGGTCTGGGAACACTGAAGCTTTCTTT.

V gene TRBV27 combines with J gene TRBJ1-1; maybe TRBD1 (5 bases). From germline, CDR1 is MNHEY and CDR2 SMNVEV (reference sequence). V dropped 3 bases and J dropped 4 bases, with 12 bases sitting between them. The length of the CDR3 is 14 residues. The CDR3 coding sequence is TGTGCCAGCAGTTTTGAGGGGATGGGCACTGAAGCTTTCTTT. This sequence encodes CASSFEGMGTEAFF.

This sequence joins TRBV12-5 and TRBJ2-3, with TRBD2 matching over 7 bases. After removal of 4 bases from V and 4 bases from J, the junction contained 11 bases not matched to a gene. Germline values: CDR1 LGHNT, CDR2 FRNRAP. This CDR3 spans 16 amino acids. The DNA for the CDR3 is TGTGCTAGTGGTTACCTCGGAGTGGCGGGAGCAGATACGCAGTATTTT. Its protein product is CASGYLGVAGADTQYF.

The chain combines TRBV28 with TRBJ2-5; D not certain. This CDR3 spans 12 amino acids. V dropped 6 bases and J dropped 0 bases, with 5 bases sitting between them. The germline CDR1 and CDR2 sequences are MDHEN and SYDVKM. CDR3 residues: CASRRDQETQYF. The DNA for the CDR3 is TGTGCCAGCAGAAGGGACCAAGAGACCCAGTACTTC.

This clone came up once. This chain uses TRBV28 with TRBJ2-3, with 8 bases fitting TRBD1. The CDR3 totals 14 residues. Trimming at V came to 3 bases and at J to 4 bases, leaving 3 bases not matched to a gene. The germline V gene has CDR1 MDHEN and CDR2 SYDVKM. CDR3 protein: CASSFGTGPDTQYF. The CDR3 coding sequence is TGTGCCAGCAGTTTTGGGACAGGCCCAGATACGCAGTATTTT. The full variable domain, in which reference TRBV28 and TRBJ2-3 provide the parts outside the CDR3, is DVKVTQSSRYLVKRTGEKVFLECVQDMDHENMFWYRQDPGLGLRLIYFSYDVKMKEKGDIPEGYSVSREKKERFSLILESASTNQTSMYLCASSFGTGPDTQYFGPGTRLTVL.

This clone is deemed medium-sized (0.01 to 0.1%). CDR3 sequence (DNA): TGCGCCAGCAGTCAGGGGTTTGGCAGGGCCTATGGCTACACCTTC. Its translation: CASSQGFGRAYGYTF. The chain couples TRBV23-1 to TRBJ1-2, with D possibly matching TRBD1 (5 bases). TRBV23-1 is annotated as an ORF whose role is uncertain. With 3 bases removed from V and 4 bases from J, the gap between germline ends came to 15 bases. This CDR3 is built from 15 residues.

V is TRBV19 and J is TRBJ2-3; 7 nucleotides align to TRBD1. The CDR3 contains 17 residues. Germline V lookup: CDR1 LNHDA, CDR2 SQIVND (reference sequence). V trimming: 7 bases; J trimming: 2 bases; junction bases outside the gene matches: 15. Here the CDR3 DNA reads TGTGCCAGTACCCATACCCTGGACAGGAGACTCACAGATACGCAGTATTTT. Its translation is CASTHTLDRRLTDTQYF.

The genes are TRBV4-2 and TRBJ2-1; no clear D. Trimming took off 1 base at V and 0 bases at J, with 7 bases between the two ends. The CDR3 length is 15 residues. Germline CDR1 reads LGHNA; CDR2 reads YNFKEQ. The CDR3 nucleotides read TGTGCCAGCAGCCAAGTGGCTAGCTCCTACAATGAGCAGTTCTTC. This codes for CASSQVASSYNEQFF.

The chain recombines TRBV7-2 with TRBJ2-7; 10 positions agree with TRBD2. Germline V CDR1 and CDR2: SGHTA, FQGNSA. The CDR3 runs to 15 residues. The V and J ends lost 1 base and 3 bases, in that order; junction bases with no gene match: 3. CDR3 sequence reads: CASSLVASGSYEQYF. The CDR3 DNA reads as TGTGCCAGCAGCTTAGTGGCTAGCGGGAGCTACGAGCAGTACTTC. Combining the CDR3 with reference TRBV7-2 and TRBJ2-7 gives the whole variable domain GAGVSQSPSNKVTEKGKDVELRCDPISGHTALYWYRQSLGQGLEFLIYFQGNSAPDKSGLPSDRFSAERTGGSVSTLTIQRTQQEDSAVYLCASSLVASGSYEQYFGPGTRLTVT.

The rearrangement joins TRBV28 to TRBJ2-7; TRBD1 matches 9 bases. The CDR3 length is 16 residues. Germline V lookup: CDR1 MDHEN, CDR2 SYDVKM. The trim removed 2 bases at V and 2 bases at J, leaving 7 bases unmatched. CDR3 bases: TGTGCCAGCAGTTTAGAAGGGACAGGGAGGCCCTACGAGCAGTACTTC. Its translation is CASSLEGTGRPYEQYF.

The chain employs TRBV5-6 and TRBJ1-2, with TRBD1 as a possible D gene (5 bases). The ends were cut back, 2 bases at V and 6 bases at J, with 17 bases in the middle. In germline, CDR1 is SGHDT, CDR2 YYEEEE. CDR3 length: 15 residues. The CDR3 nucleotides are TGTGCCAGCAGCTTTTTCCGTGGGTCAGGGAATGGCTACACCTTC. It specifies CASSFFRGSGNGYTF.